The 4 T cell receptor beta chains given below trace back to one sample, sequenced in a study of T-cell reconstitution after alpha-beta-depleted transplantation in children. Molecular barcoding with unique molecular identifiers was used for the TCRbeta library. TCRdb analysed the PCR reads with MiXCR anew, one entry per CDR3 protein. The sample has tens of thousands of distinct CDR3 sequences, about 7% seen once. The sample in question was PBMCs from the stem cell graft donor, obtained from the stem cell graft. The receptors stem from a human donor who donated a stem cell graft to a child with acute lymphoblastic leukemia.

This clonotype showed up many times. J is TRBJ2-2 and V is TRBV5-1; D perhaps matches TRBD1 (5 bases). Germline V CDR1 and CDR2: SGHRS, YFSETQ. The CDR3 extends over 15 amino acids. V shed 0 bases and J shed 4 bases, with 10 bases lying between them. In DNA, the CDR3 is TGCGCCAGCAGCTTGGCCAGGGTTGGCACCGGGGAGCTGTTTTTT. Its protein is CASSLARVGTGELFF.

This clonotype was seen ten or more times. The chain recombines TRBV3-1 with TRBJ1-4; D not certain. There are 13 residues in the CDR3. Germline CDR1 and CDR2: LGHDT and YNNKEL (reference sequence). V was clipped by 4 bases and J by 8 bases, with 11 bases between them. The CDR3 region is CASSPGLSEKLFF. The CDR3 nucleotides are TGTGCCAGCAGCCCCGGACTCTCAGAAAAACTGTTTTTT.

This clonotype was observed at least ten times. V and J are TRBV27 and TRBJ2-3, with D maybe TRBD1 (6 bases). The germline V and J ends were trimmed by 5 bases and 2 bases, with 17 bases remaining between them. Germline V lookup: CDR1 MNHEY, CDR2 SMNVEV (reference sequence). CDR3 length: 16 amino acids. CDR3 amino acids: CASSPSGTQYTDTQYF. DNA for the CDR3: TGTGCCAGCAGTCCCTCCGGGACACAATACACAGATACGCAGTATTTT.

This clonotype was seen more than once but under ten times. This chain joins TRBV7-2 and TRBJ2-7, with a possible D match to TRBD1 (6 bases). CDR1 is SGHTA and CDR2 is FQGNSA in the germline V gene. There are 13 residues in the CDR3. The V end was cut by 5 bases, the J end by 3 bases, with 11 bases between. The CDR3 region is CASSQTGVYEQYF. The CDR3 DNA is TGTGCCAGCAGCCAGACAGGAGTCTACGAGCAGTACTTC.